A single sample is the source of the 16 T cell receptor beta chains below, sequenced in a study of tumor-infiltrating lymphocytes in primary liver carcinoma. DNA and RNA were both co-extracted from 20-30 mg of bulk tissue that had not been sorted. cDNA specific to TCR beta was made from 500 ng of total RNA, with a constant-region primer employed for priming. Modified slightly, ARM-PCR produced TCR beta libraries over three nested multiplex PCR rounds. The first two PCR rounds, around 11 cycles each, used TRBV1-TRBV30 forward primers and a C-beta reverse primer. TCRdb used MiXCR to reprocess the multiplex PCR reads, holding one entry per CDR3 protein. This table holds fewer than 110,000 distinct CDR3 sequences, about two thirds found once. Source material: liver tumor tissue from sampling region 2. Stated subset: tumor region T2, inferior pole. These receptors all stem from a woman aged 60-75 years with primary liver carcinoma and hepatitis B virus infection.

This clonotype appeared once. The chain couples TRBV7-3 to TRBJ1-2; D is possibly TRBD1 (5 bases). Germline V gives CDR1 SGHTA, CDR2 FQGTGA. CDR3 length: 15 residues. Trimming stripped 3 bases from V and 3 bases from J, with 14 bases between. CDR3 DNA sequence: TGTGCCAGCAGCTTGGGCCCCGGGGCATACTATGGCTACACCTTC. Amino acids: CASSLGPGAYYGYTF.

As to this clonotype: The junction shows a germline mismatch at one end, possibly a read error. The chain has TRBV11-2 and TRBJ2-2; tentative D call: TRBD2 (5 bases). The CDR3 is made up of 13 amino acids. CDR1 SGHAT and CDR2 FQNNGV come from the germline V gene. The DNA for the CDR3 is TGTGCCAGCAGCTTGTATAGGACTGGGGAGCCGTTTTTT. This encodes CASSLYRTGEPFF.

On this clonotype: This could be a read error, since a much larger clone is one nucleotide away. J is TRBJ2-1 and V is TRBV10-2; 10 nucleotides match TRBD2. The V gene's germline CDR1 is WSHSY and CDR2 SAAADI. This CDR3 comprises 15 residues. The CDR3 DNA follows: TGCGCCAGCAGTATCCGGACTAGCGGTGACAATGAGCGGTTCTTC. Translated, it gives CASSIRTSGDNERFF.

For this clonotype: Compared with germline, one end of the junction differs, possibly owing to a read error. The gene calls are TRBV11-1 and TRBJ2-3, with 7 bases identical to TRBD2. The CDR3 totals 13 residues. Per germline, CDR1 SGHAT and CDR2 FQDESV (reference sequence). As DNA, the CDR3 is TGCCAGCAGCTTAGGCAACGTGCGGGAGAGTCTCACTTT. Protein product: CQQLRQRAGESHF. Drawing the rest from reference TRBV11-1 and TRBJ2-3, the complete variable domain is EAEVAQSPRYKITEKSQAVAFWCDPISGHATLYWYRQILGQGPELLVQFQDESVVDDSQLPKDRFSAERLKGVDSTLKIQPAELGDSAMYLCQQLRQRAGESHFGPGTRLTVL.

Remarks on this clonotype: It is likely a read error, because the conserved phenylalanine at the end of the CDR3 is missing. Because the CDR3's place on the DNA is in doubt, the DNA is left out and the CDR3 is given as listed by TCRdb. The chain recombines TRBV11-3 with TRBJ2-1; TRBD2, the D gene given by the table, was not confirmed from the DNA. CDR1 and CDR2 from the germline V gene are SGHNT and YENEEA. The CDR3 spans 15 amino acids, including both terminal residues. The CDR3 protein is CASSLLAGDYNERFL.

A word on this clonotype: At one boundary the junction diverges from the germline segment, which might be a read error. The CDR3 DNA follows: TGTGCCTGCAGTTTAGCGGGAGCAGAGCAGTTCTTC. It is translated as CACSLAGAEQFF. V gene TRBV12-3 or TRBV12-4 combines with J gene TRBJ2-1, with 9 bases aligning to TRBD2. The CDR3 contains 12 residues.

About this clonotype itself: The conserved phenylalanine or tryptophan normally closing the CDR3 is absent here, so this likely arose from a read error. This rearrangement joins TRBV29-1 to TRBJ2-5, with 7 positions matching TRBD1. V dropped 6 bases and J dropped 10; count of bases not matched to a gene: 11. The germline CDR1 and CDR2 sequences are SQVTM and ANQGSEA. The CDR3 has 12 amino acids. CDR3 sequence (DNA): TGCAGCGTCAGACGACAGGGACGGCTCCAGTACTCC. Its translation is CSVRRQGRLQYS.

Notes on this clonotype: This may arise from a read error, as a much more abundant clone is one base away. The chain links TRBV14 to TRBJ2-1; 9 bases map to TRBD1. Germline V gives CDR1 SGHDN, CDR2 FVKESK. Germline trimming cut 5 bases from V and 4 bases from J; bases unmatched to any gene: 12. CDR3 length: 17 amino acids. The chain's CDR3 is CASSEGQGVKYYNEQFF. The CDR3 DNA reads as TGTGCCAGCAGCGAGGGACAGGGCGTAAAATATTACAATGAGCAGTTCTTC.

This chain uses TRBV11-1 with TRBJ2-7; 10 bases line up with TRBD1. Germline V gene lookup returns CDR1 SGHAT and CDR2 FQDESV (reference sequence). V was clipped by 2 bases and J by 7 bases; unmatched bases: 11. There are 16 residues in the CDR3. As DNA, the CDR3 is TGTGCCAGCAGCTTACAAAATCCGGGACAGGGGACTGAGCAGTACTTC. Translation: CASSLQNPGQGTEQYF.

Turning to this clonotype: Sequence at one end of the junction differs from germline and may be a read error. The V call is TRBV11-3, the J call TRBJ2-4; D assignment may be TRBD1 or TRBD2 (5 bases each). CDR1 is SGHNT, CDR2 YENEEA, per germline. The CDR3 length is 15 residues. The CDR3 DNA reads as TGTGCCAGCAGCTTCGAGGGGACCCGCAAAAACGTTCAGCCCTTC. Its protein is CASSFEGTRKNVQPF.

About this clonotype itself: An end of the junction differs from the germline gene, which may be a read error. The gene calls are TRBV11-2 and TRBJ2-1; D is ambiguous. The CDR3 extends over 13 amino acids. Germline V CDR1 and CDR2: SGHAT, FQNNGV. CDR3 sequence reads: CARSLYHRDEQFF. CDR3 DNA: TGTGCCAGGAGCTTATATCATAGAGATGAGCAGTTCTTC.

The rearrangement uses TRBV6-5 and TRBJ2-3; 7 bases fit TRBD2. The CDR3 runs 16 residues. V lost 10 bases, J lost 2 bases, and 15 bases stayed unmatched. The germline V gene encodes CDR1 MNHEY and CDR2 SVGAGI. The CDR3 DNA reads as TGTGCCAACAGCGGGGCCGGAGTAGCGACCACAGATACGCAGTATTTT. Translated: CANSGAGVATTDTQYF.

The chain combines TRBV5-1 with TRBJ2-6; D not certain. The V gene's germline CDR1 is SGHRS and CDR2 YFSETQ. The CDR3 runs 17 residues. V lost 5 bases, J lost 2 bases, and 17 bases lay in between. The CDR3 region is CASSRAQSPPGANVLTF. The DNA for the CDR3 is TGCGCCAGCAGTCGGGCCCAGTCCCCACCTGGGGCCAACGTCCTGACTTTC.

This clonotype was seen only a few times. The chain recombines TRBV5-1 with TRBJ1-1, with TRBD1 as a possible D gene (5 bases). V was shortened by 1 base and J by 5 bases, with 15 bases between the two germline ends. The V gene's germline CDR1 is SGHRS and CDR2 YFSETQ. This CDR3 is 15 amino acids long. Here the CDR3 DNA reads TGCGCCAGCAGCTTGATGGGACTGCTGAGGACTGAAGCTTTCTTT. Protein: CASSLMGLLRTEAFF.

This clonotype was counted once. A read error is likely, as this CDR3 ends without the conserved phenylalanine or tryptophan. The chain is built from TRBV5-1 and TRBJ2-5; 8 bases are a match to TRBD2. V gave up 4 bases and J gave up 3 bases; unmatched junction bases: 8. Germline lookup yields CDR1 SGHRS and CDR2 YFSETQ. CDR3 length equals 15 residues. In nucleotides, the CDR3 is TGCGCCAGCAGCACCACGGGAGGGCGGAAAGAGACCCAGTACCTC. This encodes CASSTTGGRKETQYL.

Comment on this clonotype: The junction departs from germline at one end; a sequencing error may be responsible. The chain combines TRBV28 with TRBJ1-1, with D possibly being TRBD1 (5 bases). CDR1 MDHEN and CDR2 SYDVKM come from the germline V gene. CDR3 length: 15 residues. Written as DNA, the CDR3 is TGTGCCAGCAGGGCGTCGCTCGGCCAGGGCACTGAAGCTTCCTTT. Protein sequence: CASRASLGQGTEASF.